The clone carrying this T cell receptor (beta chain) has a handful of counts. Researchers ran the PCR with 60 Vbeta and 13 Jbeta primers. The assay was immunoSEQ multiplex PCR, and TCRdb's table has in-frame clones only and misses some. The sample carries roughly 180,000 clones, roughly 80% recorded once. The CDR3 contains 14 residues. In germline, CDR1 is SGHTA, CDR2 FQGNSA. With V trimmed by 6 bases and J by 3 bases, 4 bases remained unmatched. The data belong to a study of cytomegalovirus exposure and HLA in healthy donors. The receptor's source is a woman under 30 in good health and CMV-seronegative. The chain combines TRBV7-2 with TRBJ2-7; 11 nucleotides match TRBD2. Sequenced: PBMCs. The CDR3 DNA reads TGTGCCAGCAGTTCCGGACTAGCGGGCTACGAGCAGTACTTC. Residues: CASSSGLAGYEQYF.